Following are 26 T cell receptor beta chains from one sample sequenced in a study of radiotherapy plus CTLA-4 blockade in lung cancer. Data came from immunoSEQ multiplex PCR; TCRdb stores just in-frame clones and leaves some out. The sample includes about 49,000 clones, approximately 70% seen only once; the top ten take approximately 3.3%. Sequenced material: peripheral blood, taken from a patient treated with radiotherapy plus ipilimumab. Receptors were obtained from a human donor with non-small cell lung cancer who had a complete response to radiotherapy plus ipilimumab.

In nucleotides, the CDR3 is TGTGCCAGCAGAACGACAGGGGTGGAAAATTCACCCCTCCACTTT. Encoded protein: CASRTTGVENSPLHF. This sequence joins TRBV11-2 and TRBJ1-6; 8 positions agree with TRBD1. This CDR3 region has 15 residues. V shed 6 bases and J 7 bases; nucleotides not matched to a gene: 8. Per the germline V gene, CDR1 is SGHAT and CDR2 is FQNNGV.

The chain joins TRBV5-4 to TRBJ1-2, with TRBD1 identical over 12 bases. V gave up 0 bases and J gave up 1 base; unmatched junction bases: 7. Germline values: CDR1 SGHNT, CDR2 YYREEE (reference sequence). The CDR3 contains 18 residues. The CDR3 sequence is CASSLGMGQGALNYGYTF. The CDR3 nucleotides are TGTGCCAGCAGCTTGGGGATGGGACAGGGGGCGCTTAACTATGGCTACACCTTC.

The chain employs TRBV5-1 and TRBJ2-1, with 8 bases lining up with TRBD2. V was clipped by 0 bases and J by 6 bases; unmatched bases: 8. Looked up from germline, CDR1 is SGHRS and CDR2 is YFSETQ. The CDR3 is 16 residues long. CDR3 amino acids: CASSLVFAGGSNEQFF. The CDR3 bases are TGCGCCAGCAGCTTGGTCTTCGCGGGGGGATCCAATGAGCAGTTCTTC.

This sequence joins TRBV18 and TRBJ2-1; 11 nucleotides line up with TRBD2. Germline assignment: CDR1 KGHSH and CDR2 LQKENI. J lost 7 bases, V lost 4 bases, and 9 bases had no gene match. This CDR3 contains 16 residues. As DNA, the CDR3 is TGTGCCAGCTCACAACGGACTAGCGGGTTAGTTAATGAGCAGTTCTTC. Its protein product is CASSQRTSGLVNEQFF.

V and J are TRBV27 and TRBJ2-7; 7 nucleotides match TRBD1. Germline V gene lookup returns CDR1 MNHEY and CDR2 SMNVEV (reference sequence). The CDR3 sequence is 16 residues long. V gave up 5 bases and J gave up 3 bases; unmatched junction bases: 13. This chain's CDR3 is CASSHRQIGGVYEQYF. The CDR3 nucleotides read TGTGCCAGCAGTCATCGACAGATAGGGGGCGTCTACGAGCAGTACTTC.

The V call is TRBV28, the J call TRBJ2-5, with D tentatively TRBD2 (6 bases). The end of the DNA is better explained by TRBJ2-7, so the J call may be wrong. The length of the CDR3 is 15 residues. Germline V gene sequence: CDR1 MDHEN, CDR2 SYDVKM. The CDR3 reads CATYTPGSYSYEQYF. The CDR3 DNA is TGTGCCACTTATACCCCCGGGAGCTACTCCTACGAGCAGTACTTC.

This clone was seen just once. The CDR3 coding sequence is TGTGCCAGCAGCTTAGACCGATACGAGCAGTACTTC. This translates into CASSLDRYEQYF. This chain links TRBV11-3 with TRBJ2-5; no firm D call. The DNA end favors TRBJ2-7, so the J call may be wrong. Germline assignment: CDR1 SGHNT and CDR2 YENEEA. The CDR3 has 12 amino acids.

This clone was observed a single time. The chain recombines TRBV6-5 with TRBJ1-1, with 8 bases fitting TRBD1. With 7 bases clipped from V and 4 bases from J, the junction kept 11 bases outside the gene matches. Germline CDR1 MNHEY, CDR2 SVGAGI. The CDR3 runs 15 residues. CDR3 sequence (DNA): TGTGCCAGCAACGTCATTTTACAGGGGGGCACTGAAGCTTTCTTT. Its translation: CASNVILQGGTEAFF.

The V and J genes are TRBV7-3 and TRBJ2-1, with TRBD2 matching over 7 bases. CDR1 and CDR2 from the germline V gene are SGHTA and FQGTGA. This CDR3 has 15 residues. V lost 5 bases to trimming and J lost 3 bases; unmatched junction nucleotides: 7. The CDR3 reads CASSRAGSGYNEQFF. The CDR3 DNA sequence: TGTGCCAGCAGCCGAGCGGGAAGCGGCTACAATGAGCAGTTCTTC.

The chain combines TRBV6-6 with TRBJ2-7; D possibly corresponds to TRBD2 (6 bases). The CDR3 spans 15 residues. Germline CDR1 is MNHNY and CDR2 is SVGAGI (reference sequence). The V gene lost 2 bases and the J gene lost 2 bases, with 13 bases spanning the gap. The CDR3 reads CASSYNSAGTYEQYF. CDR3 DNA: TGTGCCAGCAGTTACAATTCGGCGGGAACCTACGAGCAGTACTTC.

This clone occurred a few times. The chain couples TRBV7-2 to TRBJ1-4; tentatively, D is TRBD1 (5 bases). The CDR3 is 13 amino acids. CDR1 SGHTA and CDR2 FQGNSA come from the germline V gene. The ends were cut back, 3 bases at V and 11 bases at J, with 13 bases in the middle. CDR3: CASSFDSGMKLFF. CDR3 DNA sequence: TGTGCCAGCAGCTTTGACAGCGGGATGAAACTGTTTTTT.

The chain is built from TRBV6-5 and TRBJ1-3, with D possibly matching TRBD1 (5 bases). Germline CDR1 reads MNHEY; CDR2 reads SVGAGI. This CDR3 region has 15 residues. Trimming removed 0 bases from V and 0 bases from J, with 6 bases in between. For the CDR3, the DNA is TGTGCCAGCAGTTACTCCGACAGCTCTGGAAACACCATATATTTT. This codes for CASSYSDSSGNTIYF.

V and J are TRBV5-1 and TRBJ1-5; 8 nucleotides agree with TRBD1. The CDR3 spans 15 residues. The ends lost 2 bases at V and 1 base at J; junction bases unmatched: 2. Germline lookup yields CDR1 SGHRS and CDR2 YFSETQ. CDR3 nucleotide sequence: TGCGCCAGCAGCTTAACAGGGGGGAGCAATCAGCCCCAGCATTTT. It specifies CASSLTGGSNQPQHF.

The V and J genes are TRBV7-6 and TRBJ2-7; D gene ambiguous. Trimming cost V 5 bases and J 1 base, with 12 bases left between them. This CDR3 region has 14 residues. Per germline, CDR1 SGHVS and CDR2 FNYEAQ. The CDR3 loop reads CASSPRTFSYEQYF. In DNA form, the CDR3 reads TGTGCCAGCAGCCCCAGAACATTTTCCTACGAGCAGTACTTC.

The chain is built from TRBV2 and TRBJ1-2; TRBD1 is a possible D gene (5 bases). This CDR3 spans 15 amino acids. Trimming pared 6 bases from V and 4 bases from J, leaving 18 bases between. Looked up from germline, CDR1 is SNHLY and CDR2 is FYNNEI. The CDR3 spells CASSPRTGQGYGYTF. The CDR3 nucleotides read TGTGCCAGCAGCCCTCGGACGGGCCAGGGCTATGGCTACACCTTC.

This clone was recorded only once. The rearrangement uses TRBV18 and TRBJ2-5; perhaps TRBD1 as D (7 bases). Trimming took off 0 bases at V and 4 bases at J, with 12 bases between the two ends. The CDR3 length is 15 residues. Germline V gene lookup returns CDR1 KGHSH and CDR2 LQKENI. CDR3 sequence: CASSPPQGRGETQYF. The CDR3, as DNA: TGTGCCAGCTCACCACCACAGGGGCGGGGAGAGACCCAGTACTTC.

This chain links TRBV4-1 with TRBJ2-5, with 7 nucleotides matching TRBD1. V dropped 0 bases and J dropped 5; count of bases not matched to a gene: 6. CDR3 length: 15 amino acids. From germline, CDR1 is MGHRA and CDR2 YSYEKL. CDR3 DNA sequence: TGCGCCAGCAGCCAAGAGCCAGGGGGTTTGGAGACCCAGTACTTC. It translates to CASSQEPGGLETQYF.

The chain combines TRBV15 with TRBJ2-3, with D perhaps matching TRBD1 (6 bases). CDR3 length: 17 residues. Germline V gives CDR1 LNHNV, CDR2 YYDKDF (reference sequence). With 1 base removed from V and 1 base from J, the gap between germline ends came to 15 bases. CDR3 sequence reads: CATSRVRNRVGTDTQYF. The CDR3 nucleotides are TGTGCCACCAGCAGAGTACGGAACAGGGTCGGCACAGATACGCAGTATTTT.

V gene TRBV4-3 combines with J gene TRBJ2-7; tentative D call: TRBD1 (7 bases). The germline gives CDR1 LGHNA, CDR2 YSLEER. V gave up 0 bases and J gave up 2 bases, with 8 bases separating them. CDR3 length: 14 amino acids. The chain's CDR3 is CASSQDRGAYEQYF. The CDR3 region has the DNA TGCGCCAGCAGCCAAGACAGGGGGGCCTACGAGCAGTACTTC.

The rearrangement links TRBV10-1 to TRBJ2-5; no definite D call. The DNA end lines up better with TRBJ2-7; the J call may be wrong. Germline lookup yields CDR1 WNHNN and CDR2 SYGVQD (reference sequence). CDR3 length: 14 residues. CDR3 region: CASSTSTGRREQYF. As DNA, the CDR3 is TGCGCCAGCAGTACATCCACCGGCAGGCGCGAGCAGTACTTC.

The J gene is TRBJ2-5, the V gene TRBV5-1; 11 positions agree with TRBD1. The J call could be wrong; TRBJ2-7 is a better fit for the DNA end. Germline V gives CDR1 SGHRS, CDR2 YFSETQ. The CDR3 totals 15 residues. CDR3 sequence (DNA): TGCGCCAGCAGCTTGAGAGGGACAGGGGGCTACGAGCAGTACTTC. Protein product: CASSLRGTGGYEQYF.

The chain is built from TRBV7-8 and TRBJ1-6; D uncertain. Germline V gene lookup returns CDR1 SGHVS and CDR2 FQNEAQ. V lost 0 bases and J 0 bases, leaving 12 bases between the germline ends. This CDR3 contains 18 residues. CDR3: CASSLAVRLSSYNSPLHF. The CDR3 DNA is TGTGCCAGCAGCTTAGCGGTCCGCCTTAGCTCCTATAATTCACCCCTCCACTTT.

DNA of the CDR3: TGTGCCAGCAGTTTCCTTAGCGGGAGTTATGAGCAGTTCTTC. Protein sequence: CASSFLSGSYEQFF. The J gene is TRBJ2-1, the V gene TRBV28; TRBD2 matches 9 bases. The CDR3 extends over 14 amino acids. Germline assignment: CDR1 MDHEN and CDR2 SYDVKM. Trimming cost V 3 bases and J 8 bases; bases outside gene matches: 5.

V gene TRBV6-1 combines with J gene TRBJ2-1; 11 positions match TRBD2. Per the germline V gene, CDR1 is MNHNS and CDR2 is SASEGT. The V segment lost 4 bases and the J segment 4 bases; nucleotides outside the gene matches: 3. The CDR3 extends over 15 amino acids. The CDR3 region is CASSVRLAGYNEQFF. DNA for the CDR3: TGTGCCAGCAGTGTCCGACTAGCGGGGTACAATGAGCAGTTCTTC.

This clone has just one count. This chain links TRBV4-2 with TRBJ1-1; the match to TRBD1 covers 7 bases. There are 15 residues in the CDR3. CDR1 LGHNA and CDR2 YNFKEQ come from the germline V gene. Trimming took 2 bases from V and 1 from J; bases not matched to a gene: 4. The CDR3 DNA follows: TGTGCCAGCAGCCAATCCGGGACAGCGAACACTGAAGCTTTCTTT. The encoded protein is CASSQSGTANTEAFF.

The genes are TRBV5-1 and TRBJ2-1; TRBD1 matches at 9 bases. Unmatched junction bases numbered 5, after V lost 2 bases and J lost 5 bases. CDR3 length: 15 amino acids. Germline CDR1 and CDR2: SGHRS and YFSETQ. The CDR3 is CASSFQDRGDNEQFF. As DNA, the CDR3 is TGCGCCAGCAGCTTCCAGGACAGGGGTGACAATGAGCAGTTCTTC.